This T cell receptor (beta chain) was documented in a study of T-cell reconstitution after alpha-beta-depleted transplantation in children. This sample's TCRbeta library carried unique molecular identifier barcodes. A single record per CDR3 protein comes from TCRdb applying MiXCR to the PCR reads. The data hold approximately 400,000 distinct CDR3 sequences, with around 9.9% observed a single time. CDR1 and CDR2 from the germline V gene are SGHAT and FQDESV (reference sequence). V lost 4 bases to trimming and J lost 4 bases, with 10 bases between them. There are 13 residues in the CDR3. The TCR comes from a human donor who donated a stem cell graft to a child with acute myeloid leukemia. The chain joins TRBV11-1 to TRBJ1-1; D remains ambiguous. The sample in question was PBMCs from the stem cell graft donor, obtained from the stem cell graft. The CDR3, as DNA: TGTGCCAGCAGCTCGCAGGAGGGCACTGAAGCTTTCTTT. Translated, it gives CASSSQEGTEAFF.